The source of this T cell receptor beta chain is a study of cytomegalovirus exposure and HLA in healthy donors. The PCR used 60 Vbeta and 13 Jbeta primers. Produced via immunoSEQ multiplex PCR; TCRdb's table is partial and in-frame only. Of 200,000 or so clones in the sample, 82% were seen once. Study observations and caveats: For presence/absence analyses, sequencing depth was assumed to be roughly uniform across donors.

Points on this clone: Its antigen is unidentified.

Sequencing input: PBMCs. This receptor was taken from a boy aged 2 to 10 in good health and CMV-seronegative.

CDR3 coding DNA: TGTGCCAGCAGCCAAGGTCTAGCGGGGGGGCCCCTTCGAGAGACCCAGTACTTC. The encoded protein is CASSQGLAGGPLRETQYF. The chain links TRBV4-2 to TRBJ2-5, with 12 positions matching TRBD2. The CDR3 runs to 18 residues. The trim removed 1 base at V and 4 bases at J, leaving 10 bases unmatched. Germline V gene data show CDR1 as LGHNA and CDR2 as YNFKEQ.